This entry features one T cell receptor (beta chain) sequence. Its antigen is unidentified. Looked up from germline, CDR1 is SGHTA and CDR2 is FQGNSA. The CDR3 spans 13 residues. Trimming left V 1 base short and J 9 bases short, with 12 bases between. This record comes from a study of T-cell reconstitution after alpha-beta-depleted transplantation in children. A library of TCRbeta sequences, prepared with unique molecular identifiers, was generated. TCRdb re-derived calls from the PCR reads in MiXCR, one entry per CDR3 protein. The data hold approximately 230,000 distinct CDR3 sequences, with 20% to 30% observed a single time. Study-wide points: T cells produced anew were the main source of T-cell counts and diversity one year after transplant.

The rearrangement uses TRBV7-2 and TRBJ1-1; unclear D gene. The sample in question was PBMCs, mostly from graft donor cells, obtained 360 days after TCRalphabeta/CD19-depleted stem cell transplant. The sequence derives from a female patient aged 2-9 years who had a stem cell transplant for congenital amegakaryocytic thrombocytopenia, so the T cells may come from the graft donor. CDR3 sequence reads: CASSLGVAEQAFF. The CDR3, as DNA: TGTGCCAGCAGCTTAGGAGTGGCTGAGCAAGCTTTCTTT.